The clone carrying this TCR beta chain was found many times. Its cognate antigen is unknown. The TCR beta libraries were generated through quantitative 5'-RACE incorporating molecular barcodes. MiXCR, applied by TCRdb to the 5' RACE reads, yields one record per CDR3 protein. The table records 130,000 or so distinct CDR3 sequences, 9.5% to 12% of them present only once. These data originate in a study of CD8 T cells in ankylosing spondylitis. Whole-study results and caveats: Peripheral blood samples showed relatively rare disease-linked clones, and these clones were CD8+. Reported data indicate significant enrichment of disease-linked clones within matched ankylosing spondylitis synovial fluid. Some motif variants had been reported before (in reactive arthritis synovial fluid and blood).

The V gene's germline CDR1 is LGHDT and CDR2 YNNKEL (reference sequence). The CDR3 extends over 13 amino acids. V shed 4 bases and J shed 5 bases, with 11 bases lying between them. Sequenced: blood, either unsorted or a sorted T cell fraction (not recorded which). The rearrangement links TRBV3-1 to TRBJ2-5; no firm D call. This clonotype was obtained from a female donor with ankylosing spondylitis or in good health (not recorded which). The CDR3 coding sequence is TGTGCCAGCAGCCGTACAGTAGGGGAGACCCAGTACTTC. Translated: CASSRTVGETQYF.